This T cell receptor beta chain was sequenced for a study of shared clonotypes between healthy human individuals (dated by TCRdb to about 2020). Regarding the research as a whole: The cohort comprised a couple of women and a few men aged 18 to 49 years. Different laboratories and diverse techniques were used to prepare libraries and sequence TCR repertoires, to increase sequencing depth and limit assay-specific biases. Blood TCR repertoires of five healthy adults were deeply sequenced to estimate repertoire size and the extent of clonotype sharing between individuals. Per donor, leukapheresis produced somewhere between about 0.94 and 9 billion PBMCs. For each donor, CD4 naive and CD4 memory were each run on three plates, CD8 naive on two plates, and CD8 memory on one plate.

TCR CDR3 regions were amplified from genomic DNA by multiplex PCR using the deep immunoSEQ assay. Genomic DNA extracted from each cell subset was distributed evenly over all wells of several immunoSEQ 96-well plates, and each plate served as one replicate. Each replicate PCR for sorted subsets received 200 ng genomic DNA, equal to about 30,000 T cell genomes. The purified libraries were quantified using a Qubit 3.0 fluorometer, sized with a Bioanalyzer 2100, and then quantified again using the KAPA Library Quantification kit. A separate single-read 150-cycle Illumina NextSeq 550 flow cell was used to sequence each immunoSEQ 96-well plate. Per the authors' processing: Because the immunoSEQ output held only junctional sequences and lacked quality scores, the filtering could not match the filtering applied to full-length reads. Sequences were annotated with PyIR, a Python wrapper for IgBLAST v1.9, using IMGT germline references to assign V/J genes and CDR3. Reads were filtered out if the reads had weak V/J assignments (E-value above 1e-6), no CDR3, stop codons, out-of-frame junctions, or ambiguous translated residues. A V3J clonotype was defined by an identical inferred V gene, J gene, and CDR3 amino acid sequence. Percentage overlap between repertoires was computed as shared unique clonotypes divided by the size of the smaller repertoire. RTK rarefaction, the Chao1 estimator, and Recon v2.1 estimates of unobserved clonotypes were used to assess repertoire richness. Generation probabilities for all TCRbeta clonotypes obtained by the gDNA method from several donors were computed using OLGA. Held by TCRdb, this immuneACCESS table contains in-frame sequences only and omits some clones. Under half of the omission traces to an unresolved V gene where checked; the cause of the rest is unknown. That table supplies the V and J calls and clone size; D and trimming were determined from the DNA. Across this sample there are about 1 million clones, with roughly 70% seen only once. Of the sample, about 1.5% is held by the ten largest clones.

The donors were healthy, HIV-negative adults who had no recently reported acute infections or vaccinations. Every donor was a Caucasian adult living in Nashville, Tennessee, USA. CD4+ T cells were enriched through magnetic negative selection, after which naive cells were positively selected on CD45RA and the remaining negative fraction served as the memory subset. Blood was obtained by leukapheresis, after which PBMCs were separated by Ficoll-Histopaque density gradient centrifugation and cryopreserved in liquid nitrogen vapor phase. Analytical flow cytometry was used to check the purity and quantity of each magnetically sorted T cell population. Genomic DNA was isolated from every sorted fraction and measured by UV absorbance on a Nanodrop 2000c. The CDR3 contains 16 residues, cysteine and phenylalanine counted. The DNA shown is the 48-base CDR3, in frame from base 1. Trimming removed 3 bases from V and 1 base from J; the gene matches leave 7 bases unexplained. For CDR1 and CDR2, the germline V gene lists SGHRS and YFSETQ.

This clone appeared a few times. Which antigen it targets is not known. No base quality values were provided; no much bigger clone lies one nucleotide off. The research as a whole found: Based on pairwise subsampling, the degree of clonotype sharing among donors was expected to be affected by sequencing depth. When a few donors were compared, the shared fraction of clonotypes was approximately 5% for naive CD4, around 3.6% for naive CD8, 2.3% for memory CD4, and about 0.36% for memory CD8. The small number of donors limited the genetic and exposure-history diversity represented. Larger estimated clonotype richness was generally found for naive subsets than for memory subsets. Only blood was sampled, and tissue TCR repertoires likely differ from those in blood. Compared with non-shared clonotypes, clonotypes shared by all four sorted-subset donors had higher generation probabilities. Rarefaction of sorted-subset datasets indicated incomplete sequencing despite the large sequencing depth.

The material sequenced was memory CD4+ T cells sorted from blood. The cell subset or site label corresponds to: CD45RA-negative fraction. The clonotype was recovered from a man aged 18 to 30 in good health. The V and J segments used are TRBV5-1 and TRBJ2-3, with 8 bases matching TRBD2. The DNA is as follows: TGCGCCAGCAGCTCCCGGGGTAGCGGGGGCACAGATACGCAGTATTTT. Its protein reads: CASSSRGSGGTDTQYF.